These 31 T cell receptor beta chains originate from one sample sequenced in a study of cytomegalovirus exposure and HLA in healthy donors. PCR primers comprised 60 Vbeta and 13 Jbeta primers. This table comes from immunoSEQ multiplex PCR, and its TCRdb copy is limited to in-frame clones, with some not included. The sample contains fewer than 85,000 clones, around 70% of which appear only once. Sequencing used PBMCs. These receptors were collected from a man aged 40-49 years in good health and CMV-seropositive.

The genes are TRBV7-9 and TRBJ1-3; perhaps TRBD1 as D (5 bases). CDR1 and CDR2 (germline): SEHNR, FQNEAQ (reference sequence). Trimming took 8 bases from V and 4 from J, leaving 9 bases between them. The CDR3 runs 12 residues. CDR3 bases: TGTGCCAGCCAGGGATCCGGAAACACCATATATTTT. It encodes CASQGSGNTIYF.

This clone was seen just once. The chain joins TRBV28 to TRBJ1-2, with 9 bases lining up with TRBD1. CDR3 length: 14 amino acids. The germline V gene encodes CDR1 MDHEN and CDR2 SYDVKM. Losses at the gene ends were 4 bases for V and 10 bases for J; bases not matched to a gene: 10. The CDR3, as DNA: TGTGCCAGCAGTTCGGGACAGGGTCGCCCCGACTACACCTTC. This translates into CASSSGQGRPDYTF.

The chain combines TRBV9 with TRBJ1-3; D is perhaps TRBD1 (5 bases). Germline assignment: CDR1 SGDLS and CDR2 YYNGEE. The CDR3 totals 13 residues. The ends were cut back, 0 bases at V and 4 bases at J, with 5 bases in the middle. The CDR3 sequence is CASSVGTGNTIYF. CDR3 in DNA: TGTGCCAGCAGCGTAGGGACAGGAAACACCATATATTTT.

This clone showed up just a few times. This chain connects TRBV5-8 to TRBJ1-1; D unresolved. CDR1 SGHTS and CDR2 YDEGEE come from the germline V gene. The V end lost 2 bases, the J end lost 4 bases, and 3 bases lay between the germline ends. This CDR3 is built from 11 residues. CDR3 sequence: CASSFLTEAFF. In DNA, the CDR3 is TGTGCCAGCAGCTTTCTCACTGAAGCTTTCTTT.

The chain employs TRBV5-1 and TRBJ2-3; TRBD2 agrees at 7 bases. The CDR3 totals 15 residues. V was pared by 5 bases and J by 2 bases, with 8 bases of the junction left unmatched. Germline V CDR1 and CDR2: SGHRS, YFSETQ. The CDR3 protein is CASRPGRGSTDTQYF. The CDR3 region has the DNA TGCGCCAGCAGACCAGGGAGGGGATCCACAGATACGCAGTATTTT.

The V call is TRBV6-5, the J call TRBJ2-2, with a possible D match to TRBD1 (6 bases). The germline CDR1 and CDR2 sequences are MNHEY and SVGAGI. V lost 7 bases, J lost 6 bases, and 15 bases lay in between. This CDR3 contains 14 residues. The CDR3 DNA reads TGTGCCAGCAATGGGGCAGGGGTGTCCGGGGAGCTGTTTTTT. This sequence encodes CASNGAGVSGELFF.

This clone was seen only a few times. V is TRBV27 and J is TRBJ2-3; TRBD2 aligns across 9 bases. Unmatched junction bases numbered 16, after V lost 3 bases and J lost 3 bases. Germline V lookup: CDR1 MNHEY, CDR2 SMNVEV (reference sequence). This CDR3 comprises 19 residues. CDR3 nucleotides: TGTGCCAGCAGTTTTGGGGGGCGCAGGGCTAGCGGGACTACAGATACGCAGTATTTT. Translation: CASSFGGRRASGTTDTQYF.

This clone was seen once. The J gene is TRBJ1-2, the V gene TRBV28, with a weak D call TRBD1 (5 bases). The V end was cut by 7 bases, the J end by 8 bases, with 14 bases between. Germline lookup yields CDR1 MDHEN and CDR2 SYDVKM. The CDR3 length is 12 residues. This chain's CDR3 is CASTPRDRGYTF. The CDR3 coding sequence is TGTGCCAGCACTCCGCGGGACCGCGGCTACACCTTC.

About this clone itself: An end of the junction differs from the germline gene, which may be a read error. CDR3 loop: CSSSRTGGETQYF. The CDR3, as DNA: TGTTCCAGCAGTCGGACAGGGGGGGAGACCCAGTACTTC. This chain links TRBV7-9 with TRBJ2-5, with 10 bases identical to TRBD1. This CDR3 is 13 amino acids long. Germline CDR1 is SEHNR and CDR2 is FQNEAQ (reference sequence).

The chain joins TRBV5-1 to TRBJ2-2; D remains ambiguous. CDR1 and CDR2 from the germline V gene are SGHRS and YFSETQ. Trimming pared 4 bases from V and 4 bases from J, leaving 11 bases between. The CDR3 is 14 residues long. CDR3 protein: CASSPSGSTGELFF. CDR3 in DNA: TGCGCCAGCAGCCCGTCAGGATCCACCGGGGAGCTGTTTTTT. The full variable domain, its missing parts supplied by reference TRBV5-1 and TRBJ2-2, is KAGVTQTPRYLIKTRGQQVTLSCSPISGHRSVSWYQQTPGQGLQFLFEYFSETQRNKGNFPGRFSGRQFSNSRSEMNVSTLELGDSALYLCASSPSGSTGELFFGEGSRLTVL.

This clone has more than one count but fewer than ten. The CDR3 here is CASSVDTGNSQPQHF. As DNA, the CDR3 is TGTGCCAGCAGCGTAGATACAGGGAATAGTCAGCCCCAGCATTTT. J is TRBJ1-5 and V is TRBV9; weak D call: TRBD1 (6 bases). The V gene lost 0 bases and the J gene lost 6 bases, with 13 bases spanning the gap. Germline V lookup: CDR1 SGDLS, CDR2 YYNGEE. This CDR3 contains 15 residues.

This clone has a handful of counts. V usage is TRBV5-1 and J usage is TRBJ2-5; 7 bases map to TRBD1. The trim removed 3 bases at V and 2 bases at J, leaving 7 bases unmatched. The CDR3 has 15 amino acids. CDR1 and CDR2 (germline): SGHRS, YFSETQ. Written as DNA, the CDR3 is TGCGCCAGCAGCTCAATGGGACAGATGCAAGAGACCCAGTACTTC. It codes for CASSSMGQMQETQYF.

This rearrangement joins TRBV6-1 to TRBJ1-1, with a tentative D call TRBD1 (6 bases). V dropped 3 bases and J dropped 10 bases, with 18 bases sitting between them. The CDR3 loop spans 14 amino acids. Looked up from germline, CDR1 is MNHNS and CDR2 is SASEGT. The chain's CDR3 is CASSDPGGLRIAFF. The CDR3 nucleotides are TGTGCCAGCAGTGATCCTGGGGGCCTGCGTATAGCTTTCTTT.

The rearrangement joins TRBV7-9 to TRBJ1-2, with D maybe TRBD1 (6 bases). V lost 5 bases and J lost 2, with 9 bases in between. The CDR3 loop spans 13 amino acids. Germline assignment: CDR1 SEHNR and CDR2 FQNEAQ (reference sequence). The CDR3 DNA follows: TGTGCCAGCAGCCCGGACAGCAACTATGGCTACACCTTC. Translating gives CASSPDSNYGYTF.

This rearrangement joins TRBV5-1 to TRBJ2-7, with D unclear. Between the trimmed V and J ends, which lost 6 bases and 2 bases, there was a span of 18 bases. The CDR3 sequence is 15 residues long. Germline V gives CDR1 SGHRS, CDR2 YFSETQ. The CDR3 reads CASKKTGDPTYEQYF. The DNA for the CDR3 is TGCGCCAGCAAAAAGACTGGCGATCCTACCTACGAGCAGTACTTC.

The CDR3 spells CASSLQRSTDTQYF. CDR3 nucleotide sequence: TGTGCCAGCAGCCTTCAGCGGAGCACAGATACGCAGTATTTT. V usage is TRBV4-2 and J usage is TRBJ2-3, with D perhaps TRBD2 (5 bases). This CDR3 contains 14 residues. Germline CDR1 LGHNA, CDR2 YNFKEQ. V lost 4 bases and J lost 0, with 8 bases in between.

This chain uses TRBV19 with TRBJ1-1; tentatively, D is TRBD1 (5 bases). From germline, CDR1 is LNHDA and CDR2 SQIVND (reference sequence). The CDR3 loop spans 15 amino acids. V was trimmed by 3 bases and J by 2 bases, leaving 13 bases between them. CDR3 loop: CASSIYGGVNTEAFF. CDR3 DNA: TGTGCCAGTAGTATCTATGGAGGGGTCAACACTGAAGCTTTCTTT.

This clone is a singleton in its sample. The V gene is TRBV7-2, the J gene TRBJ2-4; the match to TRBD1 covers 7 bases. Trimming removed 5 bases from V and 7 bases from J; junction bases left unmatched: 5. The CDR3 is 13 residues long. Germline-derived CDR1 and CDR2 are SGHTA and FQGNSA. The CDR3 DNA reads TGTGCCAGCAGCGCACTACAGGGGAACATTCAGTACTTC. Its protein product is CASSALQGNIQYF.

This clone was detected only once. This sequence joins TRBV7-2 and TRBJ1-4; TRBD1 is a possible D gene (6 bases). Trimming took 6 bases from V and 0 from J, leaving 11 bases between them. The CDR3 extends over 15 amino acids. Germline values: CDR1 SGHTA, CDR2 FQGNSA. Here the CDR3 reads CASRWTVATNEKLFF. In DNA form, the CDR3 reads TGTGCCAGCAGATGGACAGTTGCAACTAATGAAAAACTGTTTTTT.

The chain carries TRBV7-9 and TRBJ2-5, with TRBD1 identical over 8 bases. The V and J ends lost 5 bases and 3 bases, in that order; junction bases with no gene match: 8. This CDR3 is built from 15 residues. The germline V gene encodes CDR1 SEHNR and CDR2 FQNEAQ (reference sequence). The CDR3 region is CASSPGTGLEETQYF. The CDR3 nucleotides read TGTGCCAGCAGCCCTGGGACAGGCTTGGAAGAGACCCAGTACTTC. The full variable domain, in which reference TRBV7-9 and TRBJ2-5 provide the parts outside the CDR3, is DTGVSQNPRHKITKRGQNVTFRCDPISEHNRLYWYRQTLGQGPEFLTYFQNEAQLEKSRLLSDRFSAERPKGSFSTLEIQRTEQGDSAMYLCASSPGTGLEETQYFGPGTRLLVL.

The rearrangement uses TRBV6-1 and TRBJ2-1; tentative D call: TRBD2 (5 bases). The germline CDR1 and CDR2 sequences are MNHNS and SASEGT. CDR3 length: 12 residues. With 1 base removed from V and 12 bases from J, the gap between germline ends came to 10 bases. Here the CDR3 DNA reads TGTGCCAGCAGTGAAGGACTACAGCGGCAGTTCTTC. Translating gives CASSEGLQRQFF.

This rearrangement joins TRBV30 to TRBJ2-1, with TRBD2 identical over 12 bases. The germline V gene has CDR1 GTSNPN and CDR2 SVGIG (reference sequence). Unmatched junction bases numbered 7, after V lost 1 base and J lost 9 bases. This CDR3 spans 15 amino acids. The CDR3 DNA reads as TGTGCCTGGAGTGCACTAGCGGGGGGCGAGGGTGAGCAGTTCTTC. Encoded protein: CAWSALAGGEGEQFF.

The chain has TRBV7-2 and TRBJ2-6; D not resolved. V was pared by 5 bases and J by 0 bases, with 8 bases between. CDR3 size: 15 residues. CDR1 is SGHTA and CDR2 is FQGNSA in the germline V gene. The CDR3 spells CASSVSLSGANVLTF. The CDR3 coding sequence is TGTGCCAGCAGCGTTTCCCTCTCTGGGGCCAACGTCCTGACTTTC.

The chain couples TRBV27 to TRBJ1-1; D ambiguous. Trimming took 0 bases from V and 1 from J, leaving 6 bases between them. The CDR3 has 14 residues. Germline CDR1 MNHEY, CDR2 SMNVEV (reference sequence). The DNA for the CDR3 is TGTGCCAGCAGTTTATCCCGTCCGAACACTGAAGCTTTCTTT. Amino acids: CASSLSRPNTEAFF.

The sample holds one count of this clone. The rearrangement joins TRBV7-9 to TRBJ1-6, with D unclear. The CDR3 spans 15 residues. The V and J ends lost 5 bases and 5 bases respectively, with 13 bases between them. Germline V gives CDR1 SEHNR, CDR2 FQNEAQ (reference sequence). The CDR3 region is CASSSQAGNNSPLHF. The CDR3, as DNA: TGTGCCAGCAGCAGCCAGGCGGGCAATAATTCACCCCTCCACTTT.

The chain employs TRBV30 and TRBJ2-3; 8 bases map to TRBD1. Per the germline V gene, CDR1 is GTSNPN and CDR2 is SVGIG (reference sequence). Germline trimming cut 7 bases from V and 1 base from J; bases unmatched to any gene: 4. This CDR3 region has 13 residues. DNA of the CDR3: TGTGCCTCCGAGACAGGGGGCACAGATACGCAGTATTTT. This sequence encodes CASETGGTDTQYF. The full variable domain, completed using reference TRBV30 and TRBJ2-3, is SQTIHQWPATLVQPVGSPLSLECTVEGTSNPNLYWYRQAAGRGLQLLFYSVGIGQISSEVPQNLSASRPQDRQFILSSKKLLLSDSGFYLCASETGGTDTQYFGPGTRLTVL.

This chain connects TRBV7-2 to TRBJ2-3; 7 bases fit TRBD2. The CDR3 is 12 amino acids. Germline-derived CDR1 and CDR2 are SGHTA and FQGNSA. The V segment lost 5 bases and the J segment 13 bases; nucleotides outside the gene matches: 9. CDR3 in DNA: TGTGCCAGCAGCCCCGACTTGGGAGGGGAGTATTTT. Translation: CASSPDLGGEYF.

The CDR3 loop reads CASSPGQQPYEQYF. The CDR3 DNA reads TGCGCCAGCAGCCCGGGACAGCAGCCATACGAGCAGTACTTC. The V and J genes are TRBV10-1 and TRBJ2-7, with 7 bases identical to TRBD1. V lost 6 bases, J lost 4 bases, and 9 bases stayed unmatched. The CDR3 runs 14 residues. CDR1 and CDR2 (germline): WNHNN, SYGVQD (reference sequence).

The chain is built from TRBV4-1 and TRBJ2-1; unclear D gene. This CDR3 has 14 residues. The V and J ends lost 0 bases and 15 bases respectively, with 18 bases between them. CDR1 MGHRA and CDR2 YSYEKL come from the germline V gene. CDR3 sequence reads: CASSQETVNYPPFF. As DNA, the CDR3 is TGCGCCAGCAGCCAAGAAACGGTTAATTACCCACCGTTCTTC.

The chain couples TRBV19 to TRBJ2-4, with 9 bases that match TRBD1. The J segment lost 1 base and the V segment lost 6 bases, leaving 4 bases of the junction unmatched. CDR1 and CDR2 from the germline V gene are LNHDA and SQIVND (reference sequence). CDR3 length: 15 amino acids. CDR3 region: CASRPGQGAKNIQYF. CDR3 bases: TGTGCCAGTAGACCCGGACAGGGGGCCAAAAACATTCAGTACTTC.

This clone has just a few counts. At one end, the junction sequence differs from germline, possibly due to a read error. The J gene is TRBJ1-4, the V gene TRBV28; no clear D gene. The CDR3 runs 12 residues. CDR1 and CDR2 (germline): MDHEN, SYDVKM. The DNA of the CDR3 is TGTGCCAGCAGCTCCTCTAAAGAAAAACTGTTTTTT. Amino acid sequence: CASSSSKEKLFF.